This T cell receptor (beta chain) comes out of a study of T-cell memory formation after mild COVID-19. Whole-study context: Each donor largely had its own TCR clusters.

V lost 6 bases and J lost 8, with 17 bases in between. The CDR3 is 15 residues long. Germline V gene sequence: CDR1 SGHTA, CDR2 FQGNSA. TCRdb used MiXCR to reprocess the 5' RACE reads, holding one entry per CDR3 protein. The table shows hundreds of thousands of distinct CDR3 sequences, with around 15% occurring only once. Specimen: PBMCs or a T cell subset sorted from them (not recorded which). The TCR was taken from a man between 18 and 35 years old who had mild COVID-19 (a few samples of this study predate the infection). Cell type and time point are not known. J is TRBJ1-6 and V is TRBV7-2, with a weak D call TRBD1 (5 bases). The chain's CDR3 is CASSYRGGEDSPLHF. In nucleotides, the CDR3 is TGTGCCAGCAGTTACCGGGGAGGGGAGGATTCACCCCTCCACTTT.